These T cell receptor beta chains were read from a single sample in a study of cytomegalovirus exposure and HLA in healthy donors. TCRdb keeps only in-frame clones here, not all; method: immunoSEQ multiplex PCR. The sample lists about 270,000 clones, just over 85% occurring once. The sample consisted of PBMCs. The receptors derive from a man aged 40-49 years in good health and CMV-seropositive. Each CDR3 is given with its conserved first and last residue. The D gene is left open where the match is weak. The size of a clone is reported for some rows only, either as once, few or many, or as a class for expanded clones.

D gene: TRBD2
clone size: -
V gene: TRBV9
J gene: TRBJ2-3
CDR3 DNA: TGTGCCAGCAGCGTAGACCCCCTCGGGGGGGGCTCCACAGATACGCAGTATTTT
CDR3 protein: CASSVDPLGGGSTDTQYF

D gene: TRBD2
clone size: once
V gene: TRBV14
J gene: TRBJ2-3
CDR3 DNA: TGTGCCAGCAGCCAAGATCAGGTAGCGGGAGCTTCGGATACGCAGTATTTT
CDR3 protein: CASSQDQVAGASDTQYF

D gene: TRBD2
clone size: -
V gene: TRBV6-4
J gene: TRBJ2-3
CDR3 DNA: TGTGCCAGCAGTGCCAGCGGGGCTAGCACAGATACGCAGTATTTT
CDR3 protein: CASSASGASTDTQYF

D gene: TRBD1
clone size: -
V gene: TRBV5-5
J gene: TRBJ1-2
CDR3 DNA: TGTGCCAGCAGCTTTAACAGGGGCGGCTACACCTTC
CDR3 protein: CASSFNRGGYTF

D gene: -
clone size: -
V gene: TRBV7-9
J gene: TRBJ1-5
CDR3 DNA: TGTGCCAGCAGCGGAGTGGGTCAGGGTCGTCAGCCCCAGCATTTT
CDR3 protein: CASSGVGQGRQPQHF

D gene: TRBD2
clone size: -
V gene: TRBV9
J gene: TRBJ2-1
CDR3 DNA: TGTGCCAGCAGCCTCTCGGGGGGGGACAATGAGCAGTTCTTC
CDR3 protein: CASSLSGGDNEQFF

D gene: TRBD2
clone size: -
V gene: TRBV6-5
J gene: TRBJ2-7
CDR3 DNA: TGTGCCAGCAGTTCGACTAGCGGGAGATACGAGCAGTACTTC
CDR3 protein: CASSSTSGRYEQYF

D gene: TRBD2
clone size: once
V gene: TRBV7-3
J gene: TRBJ2-1
CDR3 DNA: TGTGCCAGCAGCTTAGGACGGACTAGCGGTAACAATGAGCAGTTCTTC
CDR3 protein: CASSLGRTSGNNEQFF

D gene: -
clone size: -
V gene: TRBV28
J gene: TRBJ1-3
CDR3 DNA: TGTGCCAGCAGTTTATTGGTTTATCCTACGATCTCTGGAAACACCATATATTTT
CDR3 protein: CASSLLVYPTISGNTIYF

D gene: -
clone size: -
V gene: TRBV15
J gene: TRBJ2-5
CDR3 DNA: TGTGCCACCAGCAGAGCCAGGACAATCCAAGAGACCCAGTACTTC
CDR3 protein: CATSRARTIQETQYF

D gene: TRBD2
clone size: -
V gene: TRBV5-4
J gene: TRBJ2-4
CDR3 DNA: TGTGCCAGCAGCCCAATGACTAGCGGGACGCCCAAAAACATTCAGTACTTC
CDR3 protein: CASSPMTSGTPKNIQYF

D gene: TRBD2
clone size: -
V gene: TRBV27
J gene: TRBJ2-1
CDR3 DNA: TGTGCCAGCACCCTAAGCGGGAGCTACGTCGATGAGCAGTTCTTC
CDR3 protein: CASTLSGSYVDEQFF

D gene: -
clone size: once
V gene: TRBV7-9
J gene: TRBJ2-2
CDR3 DNA: TGTTCCAGCAGCCTCAGATCGGGACTCTCGAACACCGGGGAGCTGTTTTTT
CDR3 protein: CSSSLRSGLSNTGELFF

D gene: -
clone size: -
V gene: TRBV5-1
J gene: TRBJ2-2
CDR3 DNA: TGCGCCAGCAACTCACCGAACACCGGGGAGCTGTTTTTT
CDR3 protein: CASNSPNTGELFF